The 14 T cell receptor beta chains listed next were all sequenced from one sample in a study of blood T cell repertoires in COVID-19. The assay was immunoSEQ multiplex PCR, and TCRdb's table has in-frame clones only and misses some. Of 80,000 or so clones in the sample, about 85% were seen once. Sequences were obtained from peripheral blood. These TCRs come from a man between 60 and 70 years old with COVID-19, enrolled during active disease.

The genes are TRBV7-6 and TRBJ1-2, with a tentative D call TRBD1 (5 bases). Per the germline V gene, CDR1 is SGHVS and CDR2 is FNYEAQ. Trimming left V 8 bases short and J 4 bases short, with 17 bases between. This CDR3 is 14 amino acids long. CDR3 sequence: CASSNDRQIYGYTF. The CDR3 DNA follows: TGTGCCAGCTCCAACGACAGACAAATCTATGGCTACACCTTC.

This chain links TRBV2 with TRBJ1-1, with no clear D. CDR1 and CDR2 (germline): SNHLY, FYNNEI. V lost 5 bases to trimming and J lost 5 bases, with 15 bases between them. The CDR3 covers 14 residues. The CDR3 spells CASSWAGESTEAFF. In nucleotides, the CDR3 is TGTGCCAGCAGTTGGGCGGGTGAGAGTACTGAAGCTTTCTTT.

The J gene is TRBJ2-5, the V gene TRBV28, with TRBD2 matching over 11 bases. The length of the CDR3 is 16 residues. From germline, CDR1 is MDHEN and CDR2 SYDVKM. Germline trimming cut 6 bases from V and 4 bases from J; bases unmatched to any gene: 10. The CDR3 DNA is TGTGCCAGCAGGGAAGGGACTAGCGGAGTTCGAGAGACCCAGTACTTC. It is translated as CASREGTSGVRETQYF.

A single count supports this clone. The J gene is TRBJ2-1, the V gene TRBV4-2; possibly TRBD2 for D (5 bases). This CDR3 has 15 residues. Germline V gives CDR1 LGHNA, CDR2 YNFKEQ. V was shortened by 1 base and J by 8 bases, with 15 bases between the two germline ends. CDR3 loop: CASSQGEIRRYEQFF. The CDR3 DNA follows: TGTGCCAGCAGCCAAGGAGAGATCCGGAGGTATGAGCAGTTCTTC.

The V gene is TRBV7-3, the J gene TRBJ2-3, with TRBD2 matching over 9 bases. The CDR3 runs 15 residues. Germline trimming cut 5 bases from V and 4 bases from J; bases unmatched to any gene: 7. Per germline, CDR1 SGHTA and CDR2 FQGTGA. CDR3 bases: TGTGCCAGCAGCCCCCGGCTAGCGGGACCAGATACGCAGTATTTT. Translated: CASSPRLAGPDTQYF.

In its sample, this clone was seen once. The CDR3 loop reads CASSTLLAGEDEQYF. The DNA for the CDR3 is TGTGCCAGCAGTACCTTACTAGCGGGAGAGGACGAGCAGTACTTC. V gene TRBV6-2 or TRBV6-3 combines with J gene TRBJ2-7; 11 nucleotides match TRBD2. The CDR3 runs 15 residues. V lost 5 bases to trimming and J lost 5 bases; unmatched junction nucleotides: 8. CDR1 is MNHEY, CDR2 SVGEGT, per germline.

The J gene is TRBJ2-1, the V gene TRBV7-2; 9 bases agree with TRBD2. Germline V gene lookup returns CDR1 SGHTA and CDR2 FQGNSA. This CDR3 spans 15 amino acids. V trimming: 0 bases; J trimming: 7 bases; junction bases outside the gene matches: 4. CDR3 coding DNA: TGTGCCAGCAGCTTAGCTCCGCTAGCGGGAAATGAGCAGTTCTTC. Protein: CASSLAPLAGNEQFF.

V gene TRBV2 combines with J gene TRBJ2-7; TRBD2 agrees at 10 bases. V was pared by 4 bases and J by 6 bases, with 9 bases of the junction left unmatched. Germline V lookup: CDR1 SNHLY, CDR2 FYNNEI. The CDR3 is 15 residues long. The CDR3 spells CASSGGLAGVREQYF. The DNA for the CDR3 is TGTGCCAGCAGTGGTGGTCTAGCGGGAGTGCGCGAGCAGTACTTC. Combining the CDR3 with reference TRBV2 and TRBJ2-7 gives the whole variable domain EPEVTQTPSHQVTQMGQEVILRCVPISNHLYFYWYRQILGQKVEFLVSFYNNEISEKSEIFDDQFSVERPDGSNFTLKIRSTKLEDSAMYFCASSGGLAGVREQYFGPGTRLTVT.

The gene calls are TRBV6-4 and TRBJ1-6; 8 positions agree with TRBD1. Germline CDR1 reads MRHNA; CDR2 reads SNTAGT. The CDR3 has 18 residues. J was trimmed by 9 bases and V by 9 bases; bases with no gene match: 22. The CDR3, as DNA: TGTGCCAGACGAGGAAGACAGGGGATGATAAGGAGAAGTTCACCCCTCCACTTT. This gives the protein CARRGRQGMIRRSSPLHF.

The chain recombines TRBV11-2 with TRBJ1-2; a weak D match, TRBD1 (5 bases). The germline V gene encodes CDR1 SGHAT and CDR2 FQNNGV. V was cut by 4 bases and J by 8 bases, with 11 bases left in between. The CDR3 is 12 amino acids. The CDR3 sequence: CASSSGDGGYTF. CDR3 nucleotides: TGTGCCAGCAGCTCGGGGGACGGAGGCTACACCTTC.

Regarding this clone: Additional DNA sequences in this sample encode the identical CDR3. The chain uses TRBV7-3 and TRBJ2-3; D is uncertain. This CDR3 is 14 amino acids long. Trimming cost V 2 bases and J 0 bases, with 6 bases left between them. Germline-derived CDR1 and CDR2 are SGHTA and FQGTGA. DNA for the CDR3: TGTGCCAGCAGCTTATCGACTAGCACAGATACGCAGTATTTT. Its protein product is CASSLSTSTDTQYF.

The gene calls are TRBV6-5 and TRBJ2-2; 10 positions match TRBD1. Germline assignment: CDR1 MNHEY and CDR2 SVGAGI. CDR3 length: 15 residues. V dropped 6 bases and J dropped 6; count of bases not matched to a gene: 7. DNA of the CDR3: TGTGCCAGCAGCAGACAGGGGGCGAGGGCCGGGGAGCTGTTTTTT. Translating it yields CASSRQGARAGELFF.

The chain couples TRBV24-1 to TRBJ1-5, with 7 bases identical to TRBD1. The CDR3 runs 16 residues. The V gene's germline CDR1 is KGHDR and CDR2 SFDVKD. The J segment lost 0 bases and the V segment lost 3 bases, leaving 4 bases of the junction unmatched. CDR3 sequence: CATSDRDRLSNQPQHF. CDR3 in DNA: TGTGCCACCAGTGATCGGGACAGACTTAGCAATCAGCCCCAGCATTTT.

CDR3 region: CASSLSRQVETQYF. CDR3 nucleotide sequence: TGTGCCAGCAGCTTAAGCCGACAGGTGGAGACCCAGTACTTC. The genes are TRBV7-2 and TRBJ2-5; D may be TRBD1 (6 bases). The CDR3 is 14 residues long. Germline V gene sequence: CDR1 SGHTA, CDR2 FQGNSA. V was pared by 2 bases and J by 5 bases, with 12 bases between.